Listed here are 19 T cell receptor beta chains from one sample, sequenced in a study of blood T cell repertoires in COVID-19. Assay used: immunoSEQ multiplex PCR; TCRdb lists only in-frame clones, some missing. Here the sample spans about 310,000 clones, about nine tenths being singletons. Sequenced sample: PBMCs or T cells enriched from blood (not recorded which). The receptors here all came from a woman between 18 and 29 years old who had recovered from COVID-19.

The chain joins TRBV4-2 to TRBJ2-7; 10 nucleotides match TRBD2. Unmatched junction bases numbered 3, after V lost 1 base and J lost 0 bases. The CDR3 contains 16 residues. Germline values: CDR1 LGHNA, CDR2 YNFKEQ. The CDR3 loop is CASSQGTSGFSYEQYF. Written as DNA, the CDR3 is TGTGCCAGCAGCCAAGGGACTAGCGGTTTCTCCTACGAGCAGTACTTC.

The chain joins TRBV9 to TRBJ1-5, with 7 bases aligning to TRBD1. CDR1 SGDLS and CDR2 YYNGEE come from the germline V gene. The V gene end was trimmed by 3 bases and the J gene end by 4 bases; junction bases not matched to a gene: 10. The CDR3 contains 16 residues. Here the CDR3 reads CASSGKGGQINQPQHF. The CDR3 nucleotides are TGTGCCAGCAGCGGGAAGGGGGGACAGATTAATCAGCCCCAGCATTTT. The full variable domain, rest sourced from reference TRBV9 and TRBJ1-5, is DSGVTQTPKHLITATGQRVTLRCSPRSGDLSVYWYQQSLDQGLQFLIQYYNGEERAKGNILERFSAQQFPDLHSELNLSSLELGDSALYFCASSGKGGQINQPQHFGDGTRLSIL.

This sequence joins TRBV6-2 or TRBV6-3 and TRBJ1-3; the D is unclear. This CDR3 comprises 16 residues. From germline, CDR1 is MNHEY and CDR2 SVGEGT. The ends were cut back, 0 bases at V and 0 bases at J, with 9 bases in the middle. The CDR3 region has the DNA TGTGCCAGCAGTTACTCGGCGGCAGACTCTGGAAACACCATATATTTT. Protein product: CASSYSAADSGNTIYF.

The V call is TRBV16, the J call TRBJ2-7; a possible D gene is TRBD2 (5 bases). The V gene lost 4 bases and the J gene lost 6 bases, with 16 bases spanning the gap. The CDR3 has 14 amino acids. Per germline, CDR1 KGHSY and CDR2 FQNENV. The DNA for the CDR3 is TGTGCCAGCAGCCGAGTCGGGGAGACGAGCGAGCAGTACTTC. Translated: CASSRVGETSEQYF.

This clone was counted a single time. The chain combines TRBV11-3 with TRBJ1-1; 7 bases align to TRBD1. The CDR3 runs 13 residues. The germline V gene has CDR1 SGHNT and CDR2 YENEEA. V trimming: 5 bases; J trimming: 4 bases; junction bases outside the gene matches: 4. The CDR3 DNA follows: TGTGCCAGCAGCGTTACAGGGGTCACTGAAGCTTTCTTT. Amino acid sequence: CASSVTGVTEAFF.

CDR3 sequence (DNA): TGTGCCAGCAGTTATCGGAGGGGAGAGACCCAGTACTTC. Translated: CASSYRRGETQYF. The V gene is TRBV6-2 or TRBV6-3, the J gene TRBJ2-5; possibly TRBD2 for D (6 bases). V lost 3 bases and J 4 bases, leaving 9 bases between the germline ends. Germline CDR1 and CDR2: MNHEY and SVGEGT. The CDR3 extends over 13 amino acids.

This clone has only one observation. V and J are TRBV12-3 or TRBV12-4 and TRBJ1-2, with D uncertain. This CDR3 is 12 amino acids long. Trimming pared 5 bases from V and 8 bases from J, leaving 12 bases between. The DNA for the CDR3 is TGTGCCAGCAGTCTTGAGGGATTGGGCTACACCTTC. Protein sequence: CASSLEGLGYTF.

J is TRBJ1-5 and V is TRBV19, with TRBD1 identical over 7 bases. The V gene's germline CDR1 is LNHDA and CDR2 SQIVND (reference sequence). Losses at the gene ends were 4 bases for V and 4 bases for J; bases not matched to a gene: 1. There are 13 residues in the CDR3. The DNA for the CDR3 is TGTGCCAGTAGTACACAGGGGAATCAGCCCCAGCATTTT. Residues: CASSTQGNQPQHF.

The gene calls are TRBV11-2 and TRBJ2-1; possibly TRBD2 for D (5 bases). Germline-derived CDR1 and CDR2 are SGHAT and FQNNGV. V lost 1 base and J lost 10, with 14 bases in between. The CDR3 has 14 residues. CDR3 sequence reads: CASSLGGSLREQFF. CDR3 DNA sequence: TGTGCCAGCAGCTTAGGAGGGTCTCTCCGAGAGCAGTTCTTC.

The chain uses TRBV12-3 or TRBV12-4 and TRBJ1-2; D is possibly TRBD1 (5 bases). The ends were cut back, 8 bases at V and 10 bases at J, with 17 bases in the middle. This CDR3 is built from 12 residues. CDR3 residues: CASSSYGGDYTF. CDR3 in DNA: TGTGCCAGCTCCTCTTATGGGGGGGACTACACCTTC.

To note about this clone: This sample also contains other DNA sequences that code for the same CDR3. For the CDR3, the DNA is TGTGCCTGGAGTGTAGGGGGGGACTATGGCTACACCTTC. Amino acid sequence: CAWSVGGDYGYTF. V gene TRBV30 combines with J gene TRBJ1-2; D possibly corresponds to TRBD1 (6 bases). V shed 0 bases and J shed 3 bases, with 8 bases lying between them. Germline V gives CDR1 GTSNPN, CDR2 SVGIG (reference sequence). The CDR3 is 13 amino acids. The full variable domain, its missing parts supplied by reference TRBV30 and TRBJ1-2, is SQTIHQWPATLVQPVGSPLSLECTVEGTSNPNLYWYRQAAGRGLQLLFYSVGIGQISSEVPQNLSASRPQDRQFILSSKKLLLSDSGFYLCAWSVGGDYGYTFGSGTRLTVV.

CDR3 sequence reads: CASSPSGWANEKLFF. DNA for the CDR3: TGTGCCAGCAGTCCCTCGGGGTGGGCTAATGAAAAACTGTTTTTT. The genes are TRBV28 and TRBJ1-4; D gene unclear. The CDR3 is 15 amino acids. The germline V gene encodes CDR1 MDHEN and CDR2 SYDVKM. V shed 5 bases and J shed 3 bases, with 13 bases lying between them.

The chain has TRBV6-5 and TRBJ2-7, with 9 bases that match TRBD2. The CDR3 has 15 amino acids. Per germline, CDR1 MNHEY and CDR2 SVGAGI. Trimming removed 6 bases from V and 2 bases from J; junction bases left unmatched: 8. Here the CDR3 reads CASRRSSGKTYEQYF. DNA of the CDR3: TGTGCCAGCAGACGATCTAGCGGGAAGACCTACGAGCAGTACTTC.

The chain links TRBV5-6 to TRBJ1-2; 7 nucleotides line up with TRBD1. With 3 bases clipped from V and 4 bases from J, the junction kept 6 bases outside the gene matches. Germline-derived CDR1 and CDR2 are SGHDT and YYEEEE. The CDR3 loop spans 14 amino acids. The DNA for the CDR3 is TGTGCCAGCAGCTCGAGGGGGCGCGTCTATGGCTACACCTTC. Its protein product is CASSSRGRVYGYTF.

The J gene is TRBJ1-2, the V gene TRBV25-1; 7 nucleotides line up with TRBD1. The CDR3 is made up of 15 amino acids. The junction had 11 bases not matched to a gene; V was cut back by 1 base and J by 9 bases. Germline CDR1 reads MGHDK; CDR2 reads SYGVNS. The CDR3 is CASSEFKGAGRRYTF. The CDR3 DNA reads TGTGCCAGCAGTGAATTTAAGGGGGCGGGGAGGCGCTACACCTTC.

J is TRBJ1-1 and V is TRBV18; 9 bases line up with TRBD1. V trimming: 2 bases; J trimming: 5 bases; junction bases outside the gene matches: 9. Germline CDR1 KGHSH, CDR2 LQKENI. The CDR3 totals 16 residues. CDR3 amino acids: CASSPISPTGGTEAFF. The CDR3 DNA is TGTGCCAGCTCACCAATTTCGCCGACAGGGGGAACTGAAGCTTTCTTT. The whole variable domain, remainder taken from reference TRBV18 and TRBJ1-1, is NAGVMQNPRHLVRRRGQEARLRCSPMKGHSHVYWYRQLPEEGLKFMVYLQKENIIDESGMPKERFSAEFPKEGPSILRIQQVVRGDSAAYFCASSPISPTGGTEAFFGQGTRLTVV.

The rearrangement uses TRBV6-2 or TRBV6-3 and TRBJ2-5; 12 bases line up with TRBD1. After removal of 2 bases from V and 6 bases from J, the junction contained 7 bases not matched to a gene. CDR3 length: 16 amino acids. Germline assignment: CDR1 MNHEY and CDR2 SVGEGT. CDR3 residues: CASSYGTGGIIKTQYF. The DNA of the CDR3 is TGTGCCAGCAGTTACGGGACAGGGGGCATCATTAAGACCCAGTACTTC.

The rearrangement joins TRBV4-2 to TRBJ2-3; 12 bases match TRBD2. V gave up 0 bases and J gave up 4 bases; unmatched junction bases: 11. Per germline, CDR1 LGHNA and CDR2 YNFKEQ. The CDR3 covers 19 residues. The CDR3 DNA reads TGTGCCAGCAGCCAAGAAGACCTTGCTAGCGGGAGGGCCCCAGATACGCAGTATTTT. Translation gives CASSQEDLASGRAPDTQYF.

This chain links TRBV15 with TRBJ1-2; 8 bases fit TRBD1. J lost 4 bases, V lost 0 bases, and 10 bases had no gene match. CDR3 length: 17 residues. The germline V gene has CDR1 LNHNV and CDR2 YYDKDF (reference sequence). CDR3 region: CATSRELGGTGGYGYTF. The CDR3 nucleotides read TGTGCCACCAGCAGAGAACTGGGGGGGACAGGAGGCTATGGCTACACCTTC.